The TCR beta chain described here comes from a study of blood T cell repertoires in COVID-19. Study information: Whether acute or convalescent, the COVID-19 samples came from the United States, Italy and Spain. Sources were T cells, B-cell-depleted T cells, or PBMCs; the material itself was cDNA or gDNA.

The CDR3 has 15 amino acids. Germline loops: CDR1 SGHKS, CDR2 YYEKEE (reference sequence). V lost 4 bases and J 6 bases, leaving 19 bases between the germline ends. Source study methods: Reference gene primer amplification gave estimated nucleated cell counts. Assay used: immunoSEQ multiplex PCR; TCRdb lists only in-frame clones, some missing. For V, J and clone size, that table is used; D and trimming come from the DNA. The sample has more than 250,000 clones, approximately 86% seen once. Sequences were obtained from peripheral blood. The TCR sequence derives from a woman between 25 and 40 years old who had recovered from COVID-19. V and J are TRBV5-5 and TRBJ1-1, with TRBD1 as a possible D gene (5 bases). CDR3 in amino acids: CASSPLGGGFAEAFF. The CDR3 DNA is TGTGCCAGCAGCCCCCTCGGGGGAGGGTTCGCTGAAGCTTTCTTT.